This T cell receptor (beta chain) appears in the sequencing data of a study of shared clonotypes between healthy human individuals. This CDR3 has 15 residues. V lost 3 bases and J lost 7, with 15 bases in between. Germline CDR1 and CDR2: ENHRY and SYGVKD. Here immunoSEQ multiplex PCR was the method, and the copy in TCRdb shows in-frame clones only, minus some. Here the sample spans millions of clones, approximately 94% being singletons. Overall study findings and caveats: An expected dependence of interdonor clonotype sharing on sequencing depth was noted. The authors sampled blood alone, and tissue repertoires likely differ.

Positive CCR7 selection of CD45RO-negative cells yielded the naive CD8 cells, and terminally differentiated effector memory CD45RA+ cells were excluded. Points on this clone: The antigen remains undetermined.

Source material: naive CD8+ T cells sorted from blood. The chain recombines TRBV10-3 with TRBJ1-4; D gene uncertain. The clonotype originates from a man younger than 35 in good health. CDR3 residues: CAISDGGNVGEKLFF. The CDR3 nucleotides read TGTGCCATCAGTGACGGCGGGAATGTAGGTGAAAAACTGTTTTTT.